This T cell receptor (beta chain) was retrieved from a study of response to subunit inactivated influenza vaccine. Overall study results and limits: Each seasonal influenza vaccination recruits few new T cells, the authors suggested.

In its sample, this clonotype was seen many times. What it recognizes is unknown. TCRdb passed the RT-PCR reads through MiXCR, listing each CDR3 protein once. Here the sample spans more than 600,000 distinct CDR3 sequences, around a sixth being singletons. With 0 bases clipped from V and 0 bases from J, the junction kept 8 bases outside the gene matches. This CDR3 comprises 16 residues. CDR1 and CDR2 from the germline V gene are DFQATT and SNEGSKA (reference sequence). This chain links TRBV20-1 with TRBJ2-7; TRBD2 matches 7 bases. Sequenced material: PBMCs from blood, taken more than 4 days after vaccination. The source is a man aged 50 to 59 who received an inactivated influenza vaccine. Written as DNA, the CDR3 is TGCAGTGCTAGAGATCTGGGGGGGTCGAGCTCCTACGAGCAGTACTTC. It translates to CSARDLGGSSSYEQYF.